Detailed here is one TCR beta chain. Its specificity is unknown. This specimen belongs to a study of cytomegalovirus exposure and HLA in healthy donors. Findings and limits, study-wide: The authors judged a highly shared variant cluster likely a sequencing artifact. CMV antigen specificity of a few CMV-associated chains was confirmed in vitro. In a later analysis, TCR association rates varied by HLA locus: DRB1 most, HLA-C fewest.

Healthy donors of bone marrow made up the group. The PCR employed 60 Vbeta primers together with 13 Jbeta primers. TCRdb's copy holds only in-frame clones and misses some; the assay was immunoSEQ multiplex PCR. The sample has 110,000 or so clones; over 75% are singletons. This CDR3 comprises 18 residues. V shed 7 bases, J shed 4 bases, and the junction held 17 bases outside the gene matches. The chain combines TRBV23-1 with TRBJ1-3, with 9 bases fitting TRBD1. Being an ORF, TRBV23-1 has a function that is uncertain. The sequencing input was PBMCs. The sequence derives from a woman aged 25 to 39 in good health and CMV-seropositive. The CDR3 bases are TGCGCCAGCAACACTAAAGACCCGAGGACAGGGGTGGGAAACACCATATATTTT. It translates to CASNTKDPRTGVGNTIYF.